Listed here are 3 T cell receptor beta chains from one sample, sequenced in a study of cytomegalovirus exposure and HLA in healthy donors. 13 Jbeta primers and 60 Vbeta primers were used for the PCR. Assay: immunoSEQ multiplex PCR; the TCRdb copy retains only in-frame clones and omits some. The sample table sets out around 50,000 clones. Sequencing input: PBMCs. Receptor source: a woman aged 25 to 39 in good health and CMV-seropositive.

The chain combines TRBV6-5 with TRBJ2-3; 8 bases fit TRBD2. CDR1 is MNHEY, CDR2 SVGAGI, per germline. J lost 8 bases, V lost 6 bases, and 10 bases had no gene match. The CDR3 is 14 amino acids. DNA for the CDR3: TGTGCCAGCAGACCGAGCGGGGGCCCCGGTACGCAGTATTTT. Its translation: CASRPSGGPGTQYF.

This chain connects TRBV29-1 to TRBJ2-7; a weak D match, TRBD1 (7 bases). The V end was cut by 7 bases, the J end by 4 bases, with 20 bases between. CDR3 length: 14 residues. CDR1 is SQVTM, CDR2 ANQGSEA, per germline. This CDR3 is CSAGVRDRLYEQYF. CDR3 sequence (DNA): TGCAGCGCGGGGGTCCGGGACAGACTTTACGAGCAGTACTTC.

The chain is built from TRBV30 and TRBJ2-3; 9 bases agree with TRBD2. The V gene end was trimmed by 7 bases and the J gene end by 3 bases; junction bases not matched to a gene: 11. The CDR3 consists of 15 residues. Germline CDR1 reads GTSNPN; CDR2 reads SVGIG (reference sequence). The CDR3 sequence: CAFRGLAGITDTQYF. The CDR3 bases are TGTGCCTTTAGGGGGCTAGCGGGGATTACAGATACGCAGTATTTT.